This T cell receptor (beta chain) was recovered during a study of T cells in Graves' hyperthyroidism and ophthalmopathy. General study results and limits: Most expanded thyroid clonotypes above 0.001 also appeared in blood. Through a model of 13 V-J features, ophthalmopathy was separated from stable hyperthyroidism.

Authors of the study amplified TCR beta CDR3 regions from RNA transcripts. In the first-round RT-PCR of the TCR CDR3, the HTBI primer set was used. TCRdb reanalysed the multiplex PCR reads using MiXCR and keeps one entry per CDR3 protein. The sample lists hundreds of thousands of distinct CDR3 sequences; more than 14% were seen once. This clonotype was found a few times. Its matching antigen is unknown. Uncontrolled infection, other autoimmune disease, pregnancy or lactation led to exclusion. Thyroid ultrasound and orbital computed tomography, with clinical symptoms and serum thyroxine and TRAb, informed diagnoses. V was shortened by 1 base and J by 2 bases, with 13 bases between the two germline ends. In germline, CDR1 is LNHNV, CDR2 YYDKDF (reference sequence). The CDR3 contains 16 residues.

The genes are TRBV15 and TRBJ2-3, with D perhaps TRBD2 (6 bases). Sequencing used blood. The receptor's source is a woman in her 50s with Graves' ophthalmopathy. The CDR3 protein is CATSRGLDPYTDTQYF. Written as DNA, the CDR3 is TGTGCCACCAGCAGAGGACTAGACCCTTACACAGATACGCAGTATTTT.